The source of this T cell receptor (beta chain) is a study of blood T cell repertoires in COVID-19. This CDR3 has 13 residues. Germline values: CDR1 MNHEY, CDR2 SVGAGI. Between the trimmed V and J ends, which lost 5 bases and 7 bases, there was a span of 12 bases. Enrolled through a virtual design, the participants were between about 18 and 100 years of age and came from 24 US areas. Clones were sequenced by immunoSEQ multiplex PCR, and TCRdb holds only the in-frame ones, with some missing. Of 210,000 or so clones in the sample, around 82% were seen once. This sequence joins TRBV6-5 and TRBJ1-3; a possible D gene is TRBD1 (5 bases). The TCR was taken from a man aged 30 to 39 with acute COVID-19. Sequencing was done on a sample of PBMCs or T cells enriched from blood (not recorded which). In DNA form, the CDR3 reads TGTGCCAGCAGTCCCTGGGGGGTCAACACCATATATTTT. It translates to CASSPWGVNTIYF.